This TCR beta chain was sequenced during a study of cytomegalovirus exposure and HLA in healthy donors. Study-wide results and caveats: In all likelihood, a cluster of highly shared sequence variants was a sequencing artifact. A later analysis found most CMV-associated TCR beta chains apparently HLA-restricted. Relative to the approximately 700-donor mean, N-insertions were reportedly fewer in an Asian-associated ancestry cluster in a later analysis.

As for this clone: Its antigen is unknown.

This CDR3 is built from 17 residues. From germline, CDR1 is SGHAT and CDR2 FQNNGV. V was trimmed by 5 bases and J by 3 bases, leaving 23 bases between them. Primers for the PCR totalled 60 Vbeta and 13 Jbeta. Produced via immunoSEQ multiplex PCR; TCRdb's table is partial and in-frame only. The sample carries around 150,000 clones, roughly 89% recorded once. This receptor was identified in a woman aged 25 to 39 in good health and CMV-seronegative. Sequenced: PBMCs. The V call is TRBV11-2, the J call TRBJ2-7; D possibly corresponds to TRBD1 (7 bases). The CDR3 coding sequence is TGTGCCAGCAGCCCAGGGGGGCGGTGGGGGAAGAACTACGAGCAGTACTTC. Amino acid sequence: CASSPGGRWGKNYEQYF.